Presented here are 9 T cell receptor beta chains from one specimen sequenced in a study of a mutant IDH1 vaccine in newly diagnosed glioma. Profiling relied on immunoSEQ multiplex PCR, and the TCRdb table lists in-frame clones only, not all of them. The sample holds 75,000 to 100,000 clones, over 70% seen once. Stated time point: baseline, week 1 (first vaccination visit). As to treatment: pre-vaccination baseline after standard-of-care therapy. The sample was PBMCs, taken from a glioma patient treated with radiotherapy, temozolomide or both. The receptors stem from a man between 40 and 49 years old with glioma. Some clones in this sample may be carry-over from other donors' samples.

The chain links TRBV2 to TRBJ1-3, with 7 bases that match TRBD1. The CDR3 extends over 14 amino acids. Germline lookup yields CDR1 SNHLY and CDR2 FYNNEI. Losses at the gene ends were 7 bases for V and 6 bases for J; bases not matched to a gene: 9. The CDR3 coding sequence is TGTGCCAGCACCATGACAGGGCTCGTAAACACCATATATTTT. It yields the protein CASTMTGLVNTIYF.

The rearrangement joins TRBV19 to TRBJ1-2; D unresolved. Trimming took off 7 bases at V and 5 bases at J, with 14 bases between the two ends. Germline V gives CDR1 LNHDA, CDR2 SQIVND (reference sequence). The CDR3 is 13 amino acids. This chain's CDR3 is CASNTGLHYGYTF. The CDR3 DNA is TGTGCCAGTAACACGGGTCTGCATTATGGCTACACCTTC.

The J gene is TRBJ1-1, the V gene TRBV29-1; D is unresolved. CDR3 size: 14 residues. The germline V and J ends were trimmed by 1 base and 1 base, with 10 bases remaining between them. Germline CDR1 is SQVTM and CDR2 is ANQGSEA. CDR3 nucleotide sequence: TGCAGCGTTGAAGCCCTAGTCTCGAACACTGAAGCTTTCTTT. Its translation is CSVEALVSNTEAFF.

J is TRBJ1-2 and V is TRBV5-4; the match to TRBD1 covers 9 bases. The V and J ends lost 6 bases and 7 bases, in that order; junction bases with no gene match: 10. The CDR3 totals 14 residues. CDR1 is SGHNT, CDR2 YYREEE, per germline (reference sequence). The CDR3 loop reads CASTPTGGSGGYTF. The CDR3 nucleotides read TGTGCCAGCACCCCAACAGGGGGCTCAGGTGGCTACACCTTC.

This CDR3 is CASSSGGWSGANVLTF. In DNA, the CDR3 is TGTGCCAGCAGTTCAGGGGGCTGGTCCGGGGCCAACGTCCTGACTTTC. The chain combines TRBV7-2 with TRBJ2-6, with 8 bases aligning to TRBD1. Germline CDR1 reads SGHTA; CDR2 reads FQGNSA. The junction had 8 bases not matched to a gene; V was cut back by 6 bases and J by 4 bases. CDR3 length equals 16 residues.

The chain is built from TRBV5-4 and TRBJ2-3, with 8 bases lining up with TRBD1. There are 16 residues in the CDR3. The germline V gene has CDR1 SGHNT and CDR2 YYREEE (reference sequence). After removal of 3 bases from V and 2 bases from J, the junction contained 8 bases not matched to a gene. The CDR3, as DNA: TGTGCCAGCAGCTCAACAGGGGGGAACCCCACAGATACGCAGTATTTT. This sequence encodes CASSSTGGNPTDTQYF.

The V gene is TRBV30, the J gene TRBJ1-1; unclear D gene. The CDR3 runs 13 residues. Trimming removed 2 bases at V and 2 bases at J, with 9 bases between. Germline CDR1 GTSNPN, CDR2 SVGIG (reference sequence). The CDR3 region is CAWSRTSNTEAFF. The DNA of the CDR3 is TGTGCCTGGAGTCGGACTTCAAACACTGAAGCTTTCTTT.

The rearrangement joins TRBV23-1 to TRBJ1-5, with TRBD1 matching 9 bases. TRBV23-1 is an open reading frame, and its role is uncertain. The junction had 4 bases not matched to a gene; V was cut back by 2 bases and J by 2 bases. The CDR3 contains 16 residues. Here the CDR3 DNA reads TGCGCCAGCAGTCAAGAACAGGGGGCCCGCAATCAGCCCCAGCATTTT. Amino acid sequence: CASSQEQGARNQPQHF.

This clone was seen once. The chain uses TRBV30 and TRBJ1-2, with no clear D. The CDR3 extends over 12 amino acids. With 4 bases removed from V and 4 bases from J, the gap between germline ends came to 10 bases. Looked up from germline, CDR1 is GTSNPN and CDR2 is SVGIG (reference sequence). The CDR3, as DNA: TGTGCCTGGACGCCCTCCAGCTATGGCTACACCTTC. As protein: CAWTPSSYGYTF.